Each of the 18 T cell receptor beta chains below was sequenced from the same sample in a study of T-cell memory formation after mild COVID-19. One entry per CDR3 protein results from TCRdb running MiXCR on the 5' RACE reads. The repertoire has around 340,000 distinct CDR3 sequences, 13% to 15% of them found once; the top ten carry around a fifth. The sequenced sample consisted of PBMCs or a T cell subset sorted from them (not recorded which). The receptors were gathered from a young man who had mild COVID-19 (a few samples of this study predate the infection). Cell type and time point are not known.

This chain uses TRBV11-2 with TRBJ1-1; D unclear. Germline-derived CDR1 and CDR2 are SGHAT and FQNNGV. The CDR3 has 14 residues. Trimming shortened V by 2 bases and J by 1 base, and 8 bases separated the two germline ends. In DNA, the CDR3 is TGTGCCAGCAGCTTACGAGCTACGAACACTGAAGCTTTCTTT. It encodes CASSLRATNTEAFF. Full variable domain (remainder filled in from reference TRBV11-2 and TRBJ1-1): EAGVAQSPRYKIIEKRQSVAFWCNPISGHATLYWYQQILGQGPKLLIQFQNNGVVDDSQLPKDRFSAERLKGVDSTLKIQPAKLEDSAVYLCASSLRATNTEAFFGQGTRLTVV.

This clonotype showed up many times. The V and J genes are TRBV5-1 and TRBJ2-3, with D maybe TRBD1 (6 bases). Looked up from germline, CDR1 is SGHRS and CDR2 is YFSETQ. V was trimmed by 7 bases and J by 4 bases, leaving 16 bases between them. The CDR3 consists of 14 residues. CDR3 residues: CASAMGAQSDTQYF. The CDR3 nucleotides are TGCGCCAGCGCCATGGGGGCTCAATCAGATACGCAGTATTTT. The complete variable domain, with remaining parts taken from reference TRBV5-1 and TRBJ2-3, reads KAGVTQTPRYLIKTRGQQVTLSCSPISGHRSVSWYQQTPGQGLQFLFEYFSETQRNKGNFPGRFSGRQFSNSRSEMNVSTLELGDSALYLCASAMGAQSDTQYFGPGTRLTVL.

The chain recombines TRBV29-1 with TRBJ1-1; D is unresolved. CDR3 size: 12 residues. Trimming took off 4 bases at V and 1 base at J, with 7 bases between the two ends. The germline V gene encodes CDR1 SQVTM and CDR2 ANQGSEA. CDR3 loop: CSVAGRNTEAFF. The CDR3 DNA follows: TGCAGCGTTGCTGGAAGGAACACTGAAGCTTTCTTT.

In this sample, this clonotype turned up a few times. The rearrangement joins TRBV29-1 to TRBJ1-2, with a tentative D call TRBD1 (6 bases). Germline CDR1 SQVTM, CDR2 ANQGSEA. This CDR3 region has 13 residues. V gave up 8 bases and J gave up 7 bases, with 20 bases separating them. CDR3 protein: CSTRDDTGIGYTF. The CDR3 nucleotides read TGCAGCACCCGAGACGACACAGGGATTGGCTACACCTTC.

Here the CDR3 DNA reads TGCGCCAGCAGCACGGACGGCCAGAATGAAAAACTGTTTTTT. Protein sequence: CASSTDGQNEKLFF. J is TRBJ1-4 and V is TRBV5-1; D remains ambiguous. This CDR3 has 14 residues. The germline CDR1 and CDR2 sequences are SGHRS and YFSETQ. Deletions cut 4 bases from V and 5 bases from J, with 12 bases between.

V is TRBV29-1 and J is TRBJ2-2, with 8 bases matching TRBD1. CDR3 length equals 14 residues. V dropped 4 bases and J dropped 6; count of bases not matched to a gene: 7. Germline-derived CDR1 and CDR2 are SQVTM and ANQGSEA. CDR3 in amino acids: CSVGRDRPSGELFF. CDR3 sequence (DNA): TGCAGCGTTGGCAGGGACAGGCCGTCCGGGGAGCTGTTTTTT.

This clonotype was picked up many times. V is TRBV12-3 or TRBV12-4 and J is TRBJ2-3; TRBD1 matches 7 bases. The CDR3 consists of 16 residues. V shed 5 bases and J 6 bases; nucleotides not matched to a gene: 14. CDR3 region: CASSLSTGRLADTQYF. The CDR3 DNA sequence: TGTGCCAGCAGTCTATCGACAGGGAGATTAGCGGATACGCAGTATTTT.

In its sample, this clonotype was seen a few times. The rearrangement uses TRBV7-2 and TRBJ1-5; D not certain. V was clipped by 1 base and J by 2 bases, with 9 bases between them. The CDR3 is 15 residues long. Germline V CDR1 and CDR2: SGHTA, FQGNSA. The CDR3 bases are TGTGCCAGCAGCTTAGGATCCGTAGGCAATCAGCCCCAGCATTTT. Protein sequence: CASSLGSVGNQPQHF.

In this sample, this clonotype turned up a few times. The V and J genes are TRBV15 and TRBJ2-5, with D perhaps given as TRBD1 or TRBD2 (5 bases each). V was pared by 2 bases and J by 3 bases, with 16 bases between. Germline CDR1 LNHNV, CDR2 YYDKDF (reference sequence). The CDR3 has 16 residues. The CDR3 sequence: CATSRTGTGAKETQYF. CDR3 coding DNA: TGTGCCACCAGCAGAACCGGGACGGGCGCAAAAGAGACCCAGTACTTC. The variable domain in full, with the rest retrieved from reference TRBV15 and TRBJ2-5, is DAMVIQNPRYQVTQFGKPVTLSCSQTLNHNVMYWYQQKSSQAPKLLFHYYDKDFNNEADTPDNFQSRRPNTSFCFLDIRSPGLGDTAMYLCATSRTGTGAKETQYFGPGTRLLVL.

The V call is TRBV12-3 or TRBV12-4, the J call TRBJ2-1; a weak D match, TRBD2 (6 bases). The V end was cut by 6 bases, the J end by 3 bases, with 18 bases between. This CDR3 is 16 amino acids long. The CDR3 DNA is TGTGCCAGCAGCTGGGAGCGGGCACCTGGCTACAATGAGCAGTTCTTC. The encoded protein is CASSWERAPGYNEQFF.

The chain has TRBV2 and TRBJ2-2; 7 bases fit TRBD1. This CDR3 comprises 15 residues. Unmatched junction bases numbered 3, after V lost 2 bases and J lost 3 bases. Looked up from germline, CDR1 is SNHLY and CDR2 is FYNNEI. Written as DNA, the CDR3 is TGTGCCAGCAGTGAACAGGGGGTCGACACCGGGGAGCTGTTTTTT. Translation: CASSEQGVDTGELFF.

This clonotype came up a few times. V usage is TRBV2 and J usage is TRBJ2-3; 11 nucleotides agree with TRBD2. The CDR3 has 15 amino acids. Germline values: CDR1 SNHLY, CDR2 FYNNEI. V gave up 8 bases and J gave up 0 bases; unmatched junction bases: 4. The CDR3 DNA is TGTGCCAGCGGAGGGACTAGCGGAAGCACAGATACGCAGTATTTT. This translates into CASGGTSGSTDTQYF.

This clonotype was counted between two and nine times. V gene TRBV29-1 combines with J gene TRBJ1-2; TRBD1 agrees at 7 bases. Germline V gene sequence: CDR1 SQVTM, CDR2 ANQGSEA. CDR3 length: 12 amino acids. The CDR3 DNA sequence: TGCACCACGCAAGACAGGGCCTATGGCTACACCTTC. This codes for CTTQDRAYGYTF.

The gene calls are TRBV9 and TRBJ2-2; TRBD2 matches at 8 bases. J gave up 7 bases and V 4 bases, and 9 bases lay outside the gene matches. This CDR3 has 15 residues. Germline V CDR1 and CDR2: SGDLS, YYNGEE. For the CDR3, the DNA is TGTGCCAGCAGCCCGTCGGGGGGGGCCCGCGGGGAGCTGTTTTTT. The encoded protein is CASSPSGGARGELFF.

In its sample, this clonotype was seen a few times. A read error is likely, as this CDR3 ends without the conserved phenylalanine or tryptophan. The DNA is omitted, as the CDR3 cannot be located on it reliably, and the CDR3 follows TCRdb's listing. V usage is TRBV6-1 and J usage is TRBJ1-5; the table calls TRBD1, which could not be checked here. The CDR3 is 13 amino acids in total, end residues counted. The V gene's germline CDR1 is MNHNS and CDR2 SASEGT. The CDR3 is CASSGRQPRMEAI.

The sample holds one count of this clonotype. CDR3 DNA sequence: TGTGCCAGATTGGGCCAGGGCCTTTATAGCAATCAGCCCCAGCATTTT. It yields the protein CARLGQGLYSNQPQHF. The rearrangement joins TRBV5-3 to TRBJ1-5, with D maybe TRBD1 (5 bases). TRBV5-3 is annotated as an ORF whose role is uncertain. CDR3 length equals 16 residues. Trimming stripped 7 bases from V and 0 bases from J, with 17 bases between.

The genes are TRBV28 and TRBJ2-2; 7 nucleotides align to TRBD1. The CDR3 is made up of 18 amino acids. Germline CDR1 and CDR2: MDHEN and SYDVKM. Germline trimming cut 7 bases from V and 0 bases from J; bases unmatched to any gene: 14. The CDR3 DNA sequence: TGTGCCAGCACTGTGACAGGGACCGTTATCGCGAACACCGGGGAGCTGTTTTTT. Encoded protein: CASTVTGTVIANTGELFF.

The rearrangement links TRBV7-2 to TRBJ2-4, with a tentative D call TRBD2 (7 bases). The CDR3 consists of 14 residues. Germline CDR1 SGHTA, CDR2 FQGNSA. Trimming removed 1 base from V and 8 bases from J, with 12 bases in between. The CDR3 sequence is CASSLDGGADIQYF. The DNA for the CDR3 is TGTGCCAGCAGCTTAGATGGGGGGGCAGACATTCAGTACTTC.